These 26 T cell receptor beta chains share one sample of origin, sequenced in a study of CD8+ T cells in alopecia areata. In each case, RNA was isolated and then reverse transcribed into cDNA as the sequencing template. The repertoire was sequenced with immunoSEQ multiplex PCR; TCRdb's copy has only in-frame clones and lacks some. In the table there are about 160,000 clones, about 71% of which are singletons. Treatment of the sample: oral pan-JAK inhibitor, 5-10 mg twice daily. This specimen was CD4+ T cells sorted from blood, taken at week 4, from a patient treated with tofacitinib. The receptors were gathered from a human donor with alopecia areata.

This chain links TRBV5-1 with TRBJ2-2, with D maybe TRBD2 (6 bases). Trimming took off 0 bases at V and 6 bases at J, with 12 bases between the two ends. This CDR3 contains 15 residues. The germline gives CDR1 SGHRS, CDR2 YFSETQ. CDR3 loop: CASSLDGGSPGELFF. CDR3 nucleotide sequence: TGCGCCAGCAGCTTGGACGGGGGAAGCCCCGGGGAGCTGTTTTTT.

V and J are TRBV29-1 and TRBJ1-2; a possible D gene is TRBD1 (5 bases). CDR1 is SQVTM and CDR2 is ANQGSEA in the germline V gene. Trimming took 8 bases from V and 2 from J, leaving 12 bases between them. This CDR3 spans 12 amino acids. This CDR3 reads CSSLGENYGYTF. In nucleotides, the CDR3 is TGCAGCTCTCTGGGGGAAAACTATGGCTACACCTTC.

This clone turned up a few times. The chain carries TRBV14 and TRBJ1-1; possible D gene TRBD1, 6 bases. V gave up 4 bases and J gave up 6 bases, with 21 bases separating them. CDR3 size: 16 residues. From germline, CDR1 is SGHDN and CDR2 FVKESK. CDR3 amino acids: CASSLRTGRRNSEAFF. CDR3 DNA: TGTGCCAGCAGCCTCCGCACAGGGAGAAGAAACTCTGAAGCTTTCTTT.

This clone was detected only a few times. The rearrangement links TRBV5-1 to TRBJ2-7; D is unresolved. Germline CDR1 is SGHRS and CDR2 is YFSETQ. The V end lost 0 bases, the J end lost 0 bases, and 10 bases lay between the germline ends. The CDR3 runs 15 residues. DNA for the CDR3: TGCGCCAGCAGCTTGGACGGACGGAACTCCTACGAGCAGTACTTC. Protein sequence: CASSLDGRNSYEQYF. The variable domain in full, completed from reference TRBV5-1 and TRBJ2-7, reads KAGVTQTPRYLIKTRGQQVTLSCSPISGHRSVSWYQQTPGQGLQFLFEYFSETQRNKGNFPGRFSGRQFSNSRSEMNVSTLELGDSALYLCASSLDGRNSYEQYFGPGTRLTVT.

V is TRBV6-1 and J is TRBJ1-5; D gene ambiguous. Between the trimmed V and J ends, which lost 4 bases and 0 bases, there was a span of 4 bases. CDR3 size: 13 residues. Germline V lookup: CDR1 MNHNS, CDR2 SASEGT. The CDR3 DNA follows: TGTGCCAGCAGTGGGCATAGCAATCAGCCCCAGCATTTT. Translating gives CASSGHSNQPQHF.

The chain couples TRBV29-1 to TRBJ2-5; TRBD1 is a possible D gene (5 bases). The V and J ends lost 4 bases and 1 base respectively, with 10 bases between them. CDR3 length: 13 residues. Germline-derived CDR1 and CDR2 are SQVTM and ANQGSEA. The chain's CDR3 is CSVGRGFQETQYF. CDR3 DNA: TGCAGCGTTGGAAGGGGATTCCAAGAGACCCAGTACTTC.

V usage is TRBV5-6 and J usage is TRBJ1-2, with D possibly matching TRBD1 (5 bases). This CDR3 has 15 amino acids. Trimming stripped 3 bases from V and 5 bases from J, with 17 bases between. The germline V gene encodes CDR1 SGHDT and CDR2 YYEEEE. In DNA form, the CDR3 reads TGTGCCAGCAGCTCGGGCCTTAGGGGCGGGTATGGCTACACCTTC. Protein sequence: CASSSGLRGGYGYTF.

The chain carries TRBV7-9 and TRBJ1-5, with a possible D match to TRBD1 (5 bases). Trimming took off 3 bases at V and 3 bases at J, with 9 bases between the two ends. Germline loops: CDR1 SEHNR, CDR2 FQNEAQ (reference sequence). The CDR3 consists of 14 residues. The CDR3 here is CASSFGTDNQPQHF. The CDR3 nucleotides are TGTGCCAGCAGCTTTGGGACGGACAATCAGCCCCAGCATTTT.

The CDR3 sequence is CASSLAAGETQYF. For the CDR3, the DNA is TGTGCCAGCAGCTTAGCTGCGGGAGAGACCCAGTACTTC. The rearrangement links TRBV11-2 to TRBJ2-5; D might be TRBD2 (5 bases). The CDR3 runs to 13 residues. Germline V gene data show CDR1 as SGHAT and CDR2 as FQNNGV. V was shortened by 1 base and J by 4 bases, with 7 bases between the two germline ends.

The chain carries TRBV30 and TRBJ2-7, with 7 bases lining up with TRBD1. V gave up 3 bases and J gave up 3 bases; unmatched junction bases: 8. The CDR3 sequence is 14 residues long. Looked up from germline, CDR1 is GTSNPN and CDR2 is SVGIG (reference sequence). CDR3 DNA sequence: TGTGCCTGGAGCGAGGACAGGTACCTCTACGAGCAGTACTTC. This sequence encodes CAWSEDRYLYEQYF.

This clone was counted a few times. The chain links TRBV28 to TRBJ2-1, with 9 bases identical to TRBD1. The CDR3 totals 14 residues. From germline, CDR1 is MDHEN and CDR2 SYDVKM. Unmatched junction bases numbered 4, after V lost 2 bases and J lost 8 bases. The CDR3 region is CASSLAGDRDEQFF. In nucleotides, the CDR3 is TGTGCCAGCAGTTTAGCGGGGGACAGGGATGAGCAGTTCTTC.

This clone was seen once. This chain joins TRBV30 and TRBJ1-5, with 11 bases matching TRBD1. Unmatched junction bases numbered 8, after V lost 4 bases and J lost 6 bases. Germline lookup yields CDR1 GTSNPN and CDR2 SVGIG (reference sequence). This CDR3 region has 15 residues. DNA for the CDR3: TGTGCCTGGAACATGGGACAGGGGGTCAGTCAGCCCCAGCATTTT. Translating gives CAWNMGQGVSQPQHF.

This clone was seen only a few times. The genes are TRBV25-1 and TRBJ2-3; 10 bases match TRBD2. The V segment lost 4 bases and the J segment 2 bases; nucleotides outside the gene matches: 6. Germline CDR1 and CDR2: MGHDK and SYGVNS. This CDR3 has 16 amino acids. The CDR3 DNA is TGTGCCAGCAGTGGAGATAGCGGGGGGCCCACAGATACGCAGTATTTT. Its protein product is CASSGDSGGPTDTQYF. Based on the CDR3 plus reference TRBV25-1 and TRBJ2-3, the full variable domain is EADIYQTPRYLVIGTGKKITLECSQTMGHDKMYWYQQDPGMELHLIHYSYGVNSTEKGDLSSESTVSRIRTEHFPLTLESARPSHTSQYLCASSGDSGGPTDTQYFGPGTRLTVL.

The chain links TRBV27 to TRBJ1-6; no definite D call. Per the germline V gene, CDR1 is MNHEY and CDR2 is SMNVEV (reference sequence). V lost 6 bases, J lost 4 bases, and 13 bases lay in between. The CDR3 runs 15 residues. For the CDR3, the DNA is TGTGCCAGCAGCCCCGGTCAGGTTTATAATTCACCCCTCCACTTT. Its protein product is CASSPGQVYNSPLHF.

This clone was seen at least ten times. V usage is TRBV7-9 and J usage is TRBJ2-7, with D hard to call. The CDR3 extends over 13 amino acids. The V gene lost 1 base and the J gene lost 1 base, with 5 bases spanning the gap. The germline CDR1 and CDR2 sequences are SEHNR and FQNEAQ (reference sequence). The CDR3 DNA sequence: TGTGCCAGCAGCTTAGTTTGGTCCTACGAGCAGTACTTC. It yields the protein CASSLVWSYEQYF.

This clone occurred a few times. The chain employs TRBV29-1 and TRBJ2-5, with D maybe TRBD1 (6 bases). The CDR3 is 13 amino acids. From germline, CDR1 is SQVTM and CDR2 ANQGSEA. Trimming removed 2 bases at V and 5 bases at J, with 12 bases between. The CDR3 DNA is TGCAGCGTTGAAAGGGTAGGGGGTGAGACCCAGTACTTC. Its protein product is CSVERVGGETQYF.

The V and J genes are TRBV29-1 and TRBJ2-1; D call uncertain. Germline V CDR1 and CDR2: SQVTM, ANQGSEA. Trimming stripped 1 base from V and 3 bases from J, with 7 bases between. CDR3 length equals 13 residues. The CDR3 protein is CSVEVQLYNEQFF. The CDR3 DNA reads as TGCAGCGTTGAAGTACAGCTCTACAATGAGCAGTTCTTC.

This chain connects TRBV29-1 to TRBJ2-1; 9 positions match TRBD2. Germline V gene sequence: CDR1 SQVTM, CDR2 ANQGSEA. CDR3 length: 13 residues. V trimming: 5 bases; J trimming: 4 bases; junction bases outside the gene matches: 3. The CDR3 coding sequence is TGCAGCGTTAAAAGCGGGGGGTACAATGAGCAGTTCTTC. This sequence encodes CSVKSGGYNEQFF.

With regard to this clone: One end of the junction does not line up with germline, which may come from a read error. Here the CDR3 reads CANSLTGLDQYF. The CDR3 nucleotides are TGTGCCAACAGCTTAACGGGACTAGATCAGTATTTT. The J gene is TRBJ2-3, the V gene TRBV7-3; 8 bases align to TRBD2. Germline CDR1 and CDR2: SGHTA and FQGTGA. The CDR3 is 12 residues long.

DNA for the CDR3: TGCAGCGTGGGGAGACAGGGCCAAGGCACCGGGGAGCTGTTTTTT. Its protein is CSVGRQGQGTGELFF. The V call is TRBV29-1, the J call TRBJ2-2; the match to TRBD1 covers 7 bases. Germline trimming cut 6 bases from V and 4 bases from J; bases unmatched to any gene: 11. Germline lookup yields CDR1 SQVTM and CDR2 ANQGSEA. There are 15 residues in the CDR3.

This clone occurred a few times. This sequence joins TRBV30 and TRBJ1-5; 10 bases map to TRBD1. CDR3 size: 15 residues. The ends lost 3 bases at V and 7 bases at J; junction bases unmatched: 9. The germline gives CDR1 GTSNPN, CDR2 SVGIG (reference sequence). CDR3 sequence reads: CAWSSGTGVGQPQHF. DNA for the CDR3: TGTGCCTGGAGCTCCGGGACAGGGGTTGGACAGCCCCAGCATTTT.

This clone was seen a handful of times. The chain uses TRBV29-1 and TRBJ2-1; D not resolved. CDR3 length equals 14 residues. Germline V CDR1 and CDR2: SQVTM, ANQGSEA. The V gene lost 5 bases and the J gene lost 3 bases, with 14 bases spanning the gap. CDR3 region: CSVPHGGFYNEQFF. In DNA form, the CDR3 reads TGCAGCGTTCCTCATGGTGGGTTCTACAATGAGCAGTTCTTC.

This clone was seen only once. The J gene is TRBJ2-7, the V gene TRBV6-1; D unclear. The CDR3 runs to 13 residues. Germline-derived CDR1 and CDR2 are MNHNS and SASEGT. The V end was cut by 0 bases, the J end by 1 base, with 4 bases between. The CDR3 reads CASSEAFSYEQYF. The CDR3 DNA follows: TGTGCCAGCAGTGAAGCCTTTTCCTACGAGCAGTACTTC.

The J gene is TRBJ1-4, the V gene TRBV30, with 8 positions matching TRBD1. J gave up 8 bases and V 3 bases, and 11 bases lay outside the gene matches. The CDR3 covers 15 residues. Germline CDR1 and CDR2: GTSNPN and SVGIG (reference sequence). The CDR3 DNA sequence: TGTGCCTGGAGAGAGACCAGGGGGCTGGGGGAAAAACTGTTTTTT. Translation gives CAWRETRGLGEKLFF.

The genes are TRBV5-1 and TRBJ2-3; D gene unclear. The CDR3 runs to 14 residues. Germline V lookup: CDR1 SGHRS, CDR2 YFSETQ. Trimming took 0 bases from V and 0 from J, leaving 5 bases between them. Written as DNA, the CDR3 is TGCGCCAGCAGCTTGGACTCTAGCACAGATACGCAGTATTTT. Translation gives CASSLDSSTDTQYF. Full variable domain (remainder filled in from reference TRBV5-1 and TRBJ2-3): KAGVTQTPRYLIKTRGQQVTLSCSPISGHRSVSWYQQTPGQGLQFLFEYFSETQRNKGNFPGRFSGRQFSNSRSEMNVSTLELGDSALYLCASSLDSSTDTQYFGPGTRLTVL.

This clone was counted between two and nine times. The V gene is TRBV15, the J gene TRBJ2-1; no definite D call. Trimming shortened V by 0 bases and J by 15 bases, and 12 bases separated the two germline ends. There are 12 residues in the CDR3. The germline CDR1 and CDR2 sequences are LNHNV and YYDKDF (reference sequence). CDR3 sequence: CATSREGGLPFF. The CDR3 bases are TGTGCCACCAGCAGAGAAGGTGGCCTCCCGTTCTTC.